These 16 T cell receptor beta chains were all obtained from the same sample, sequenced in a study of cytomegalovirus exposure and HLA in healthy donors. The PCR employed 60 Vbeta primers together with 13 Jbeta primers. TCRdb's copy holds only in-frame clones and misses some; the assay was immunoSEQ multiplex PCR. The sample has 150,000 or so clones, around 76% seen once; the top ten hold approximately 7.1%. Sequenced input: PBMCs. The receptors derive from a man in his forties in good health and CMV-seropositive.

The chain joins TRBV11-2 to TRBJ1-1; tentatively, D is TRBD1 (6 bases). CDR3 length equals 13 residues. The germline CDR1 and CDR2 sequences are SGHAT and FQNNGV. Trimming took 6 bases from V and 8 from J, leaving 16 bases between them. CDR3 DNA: TGTGCCAGCAGGTATCCGGGACATCGAGAAGCTTTCTTT. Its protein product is CASRYPGHREAFF.

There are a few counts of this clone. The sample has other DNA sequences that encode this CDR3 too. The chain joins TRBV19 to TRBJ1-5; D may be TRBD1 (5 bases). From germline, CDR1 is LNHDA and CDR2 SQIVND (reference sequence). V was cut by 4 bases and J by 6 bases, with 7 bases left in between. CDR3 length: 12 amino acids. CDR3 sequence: CASSRGGQPQHF. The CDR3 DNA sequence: TGTGCCAGTAGTAGGGGCGGTCAGCCCCAGCATTTT. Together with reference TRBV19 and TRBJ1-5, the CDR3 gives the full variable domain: DGGITQSPKYLFRKEGQNVTLSCEQNLNHDAMYWYRQDPGQGLRLIYYSQIVNDFQKGDIAEGYSVSREKKESFPLTVTSAQKNPTAFYLCASSRGGQPQHFGDGTRLSIL.

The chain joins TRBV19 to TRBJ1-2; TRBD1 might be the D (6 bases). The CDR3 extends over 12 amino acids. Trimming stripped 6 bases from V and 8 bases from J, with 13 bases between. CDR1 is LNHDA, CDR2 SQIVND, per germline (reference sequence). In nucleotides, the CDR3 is TGTGCCAGTAGACAGGGTGCTTTCGGCTACACCTTC. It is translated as CASRQGAFGYTF.

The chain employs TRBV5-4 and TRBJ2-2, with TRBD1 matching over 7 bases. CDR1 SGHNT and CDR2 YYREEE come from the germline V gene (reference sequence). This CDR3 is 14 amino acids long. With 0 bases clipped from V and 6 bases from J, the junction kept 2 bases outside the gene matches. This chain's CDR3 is CASSLGQGAGELFF. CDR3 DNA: TGTGCCAGCAGCTTGGGGCAGGGGGCCGGGGAGCTGTTTTTT.

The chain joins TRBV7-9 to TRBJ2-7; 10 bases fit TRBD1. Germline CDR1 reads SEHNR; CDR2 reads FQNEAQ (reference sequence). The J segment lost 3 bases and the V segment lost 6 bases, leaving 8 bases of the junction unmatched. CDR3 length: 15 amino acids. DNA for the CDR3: TGTGCCAGCAGGGGAGACAGGGGGCCCAACTACGAGCAGTACTTC. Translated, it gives CASRGDRGPNYEQYF.

CDR3: CASSEDGTGDGYTF. CDR3 DNA: TGTGCCAGCAGTGAAGACGGGACTGGAGATGGCTACACCTTC. This rearrangement joins TRBV2 to TRBJ1-2; tentative D call: TRBD1 (5 bases). V was clipped by 1 base and J by 6 bases, with 12 bases between them. Germline-derived CDR1 and CDR2 are SNHLY and FYNNEI. CDR3 length: 14 amino acids.

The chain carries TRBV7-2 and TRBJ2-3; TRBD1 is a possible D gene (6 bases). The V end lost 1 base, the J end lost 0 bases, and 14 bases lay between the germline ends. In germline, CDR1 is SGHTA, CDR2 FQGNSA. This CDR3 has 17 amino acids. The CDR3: CASSLGTRQVSTDTQYF. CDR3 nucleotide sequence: TGTGCCAGCAGCTTAGGGACCCGACAGGTTAGCACAGATACGCAGTATTTT.

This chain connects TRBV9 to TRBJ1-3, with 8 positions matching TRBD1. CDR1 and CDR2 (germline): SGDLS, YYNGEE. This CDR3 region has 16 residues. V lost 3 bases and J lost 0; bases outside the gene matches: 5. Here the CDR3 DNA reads TGTGCCAGCAGCGACCCGACAGGGGCCTCTGGAAACACCATATATTTT. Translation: CASSDPTGASGNTIYF.

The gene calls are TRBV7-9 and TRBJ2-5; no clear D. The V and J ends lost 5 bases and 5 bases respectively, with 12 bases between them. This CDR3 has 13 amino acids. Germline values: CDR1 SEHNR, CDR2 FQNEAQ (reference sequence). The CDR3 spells CASSPPRMETQYF. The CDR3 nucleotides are TGTGCCAGCAGCCCCCCGAGGATGGAGACCCAGTACTTC.

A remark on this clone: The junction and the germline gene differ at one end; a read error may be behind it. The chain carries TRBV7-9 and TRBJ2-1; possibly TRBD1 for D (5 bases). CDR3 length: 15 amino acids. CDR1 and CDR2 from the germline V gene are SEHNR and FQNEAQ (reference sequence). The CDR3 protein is CSSRLSARGINEQFF. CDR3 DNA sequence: TGTTCCAGCAGGCTCTCGGCTAGGGGTATCAATGAGCAGTTCTTC.

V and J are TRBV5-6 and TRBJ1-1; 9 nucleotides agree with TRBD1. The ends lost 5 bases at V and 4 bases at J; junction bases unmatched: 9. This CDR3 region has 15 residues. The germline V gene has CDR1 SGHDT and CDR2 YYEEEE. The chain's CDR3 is CASRSGTGRFTEAFF. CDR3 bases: TGTGCCAGCAGGTCCGGGACAGGGAGGTTCACTGAAGCTTTCTTT.

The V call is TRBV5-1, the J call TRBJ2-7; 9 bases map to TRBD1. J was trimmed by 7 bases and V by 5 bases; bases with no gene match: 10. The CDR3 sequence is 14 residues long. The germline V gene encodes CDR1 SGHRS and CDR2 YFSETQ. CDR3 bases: TGCGCCAGCAGACCTCCGGGACAGGGAGAGGAGCAGTACTTC. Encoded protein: CASRPPGQGEEQYF.

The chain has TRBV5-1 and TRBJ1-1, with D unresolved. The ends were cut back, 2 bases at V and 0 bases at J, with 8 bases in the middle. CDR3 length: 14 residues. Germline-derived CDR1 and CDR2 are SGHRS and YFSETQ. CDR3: CASSFTVMNTEAFF. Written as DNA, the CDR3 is TGCGCCAGCAGCTTTACGGTGATGAACACTGAAGCTTTCTTT.

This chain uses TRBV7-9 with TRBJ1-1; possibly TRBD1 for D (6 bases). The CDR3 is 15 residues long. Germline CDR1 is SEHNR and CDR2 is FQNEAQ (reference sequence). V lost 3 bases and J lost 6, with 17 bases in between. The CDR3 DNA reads TGTGCCAGCAGCTTCAGAACCGGGACAACGCCTGAAGCTTTCTTT. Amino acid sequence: CASSFRTGTTPEAFF.

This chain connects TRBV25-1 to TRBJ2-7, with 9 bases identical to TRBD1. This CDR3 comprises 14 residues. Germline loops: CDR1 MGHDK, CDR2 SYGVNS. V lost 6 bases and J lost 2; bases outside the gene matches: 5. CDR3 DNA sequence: TGTGCCAGCAGGCAGGGACAGGGTACCTACGAGCAGTACTTC. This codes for CASRQGQGTYEQYF.

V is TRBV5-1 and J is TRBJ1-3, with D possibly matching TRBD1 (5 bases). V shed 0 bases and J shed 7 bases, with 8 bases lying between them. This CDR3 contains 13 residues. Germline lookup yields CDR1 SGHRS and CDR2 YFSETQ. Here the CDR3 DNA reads TGCGCCAGCAGCTTGGGGCGGGGGAACACCATATATTTT. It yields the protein CASSLGRGNTIYF.